This section outlines one T cell receptor (beta chain) sequence together with its context. MiXCR, applied by TCRdb to the 5' RACE reads, yields one record per CDR3 protein. This sample has 470,000 or so distinct CDR3 sequences; approximately 23% occur once, and the top ten carry roughly an eighth. This record comes from a study of T-cell memory formation after mild COVID-19. Trimming pared 4 bases from V and 2 bases from J, leaving 12 bases between. The CDR3 is made up of 14 amino acids. Germline CDR1 is LGHNA and CDR2 is YNFKEQ. The sequenced sample consisted of PBMCs or a T cell subset sorted from them (not recorded which). The TCR originated in an adult woman who had mild COVID-19 (a few samples of this study predate the infection). Cell type and time point are not known. The gene calls are TRBV4-2 and TRBJ2-7; a weak D match, TRBD2 (5 bases). CDR3 nucleotide sequence: TGTGCCAGCAGCCGCGGGCCGCTCACCTACGAGCAGTACTTC. It translates to CASSRGPLTYEQYF.